This T cell receptor (beta chain) derives from a study of CD8+CD57+ T cells in acquired aplastic anemia. This clonotype has more than one count but fewer than ten. J lost 0 bases, V lost 2 bases, and 11 bases had no gene match. The germline CDR1 and CDR2 sequences are SGHNT and YYREEE (reference sequence). The length of the CDR3 is 19 residues. CDR3 and TCR beta VDJ profiling relied on a genomic DNA template. In TCRdb, the reads were re-called with MiXCR into one record per CDR3 protein. The sample comprises around 200,000 distinct CDR3 sequences, roughly 65% of which are singletons, and 42% rests with the top ten. Only patients with CD8+CD57+ cell expansion on flow cytometry were chosen for sequencing.

The V call is TRBV5-4, the J call TRBJ1-3, with TRBD1 matching over 10 bases. The receptor was isolated from a human donor with aplastic anemia. Sequenced material: sorted CD4+, CD8+, or CD8+CD57+ T cells (not recorded which) from PBMCs. The CDR3 region is CASSLFPRQGAASGNTIYF. In DNA, the CDR3 is TGTGCCAGCAGCTTATTCCCAAGACAGGGGGCCGCCTCTGGAAACACCATATATTTT.